These T cell receptor beta chains were read from a single sample in a study of blood T cell repertoires in COVID-19. Some clones are missing from TCRdb's copy, which holds only in-frame ones; the method was immunoSEQ multiplex PCR. Of about 240,000 clones in the sample, around 90% are singletons; the top ten hold approximately 7.6%. Input material: peripheral blood. These receptors were obtained from a man between 60 and 75 years old who had recovered from COVID-19. CDR3s include the opening cysteine and the closing phenylalanine or tryptophan.

J gene	V gene	CDR3 protein
TRBJ2-6	TRBV13	CASSRSGANVLTF
TRBJ2-2	TRBV10-3	CASTRAGTGELFF
TRBJ1-1	TRBV5-6	CASSFRPQGTEAFF
TRBJ1-4	TRBV20-1	CSASAGANEKLFF
TRBJ2-7	TRBV18	CASSHGTSYEQYF
TRBJ1-2	TRBV6-5	CATPGQGNYGYTF
TRBJ1-2	TRBV23-1	CASSQRTRNYGYTF
TRBJ2-5	TRBV5-1	CASSFGRGETQYF
TRBJ1-4	TRBV5-6	CASRRTNEKLFF
TRBJ2-3	TRBV4-1	CASSHPGTGGGDTQYF
TRBJ1-5	TRBV6-6	CASSRGRGSQPQHF
TRBJ2-2	TRBV3-1/TRBV3-2	CASSQGDYKGAGELFF
TRBJ2-2	TRBV30	CAWGSHRRNTGELFF
TRBJ2-3	TRBV3-1/TRBV3-2	CASSQVALSGTGVGTDTQYF
TRBJ1-2	TRBV20-1	CSASFRDSELSPKGLYGYTF
TRBJ1-6	TRBV18	CASSPSLTGLNSPLHF
TRBJ2-1	TRBV28	CASIGLGDYNEQFF
TRBJ1-2	TRBV2	CASSEQTGSYGYTF
TRBJ2-1	TRBV7-9	CASSPPQGTYRNEQFF
TRBJ1-5	TRBV3-1/TRBV3-2	CASSQGGQAVQPQHF
TRBJ1-1	TRBV6-1	CASSDWRLNTEAFF
TRBJ1-2	TRBV11-2	CASSLGTPGTF
TRBJ2-7	TRBV2	CASSESGQGAFEQYF
TRBJ2-2	TRBV7-9	CASSSPWTGGNTGELFF
TRBJ2-7	TRBV6-5	CASSYDSGTAYEQYF
TRBJ1-1	TRBV14	CASSDTGTRLAEAFF
TRBJ1-2	TRBV15	CATSREGQGLYGYTF
TRBJ2-3	TRBV20-1	CSASRLVAGPADTQYF
TRBJ1-1	TRBV5-5	CASPWRGKFKPEAFF
TRBJ1-2	TRBV6-1	CASSESGVGYTF
TRBJ1-1	TRBV12-5	CASAIPQGHTEAFF
TRBJ2-7	TRBV25-1	CASSDHRTFVMSEQYF
TRBJ1-6	TRBV27	CASSSRTVNSPLHF
TRBJ1-5	TRBV9	CASSVGQSSNQPQHF
TRBJ2-1	TRBV12-5	CASGSRTVTGSRFNIVNEQFF
TRBJ2-2	TRBV5-1	CASSSGQPNTGELFF
TRBJ2-2	TRBV19	CASSTSGNTGELFF
TRBJ2-5	TRBV11-2	CASSLGASGTTQETQYF
TRBJ2-2	TRBV7-2	CASSLRRIAGGRIGELFF
TRBJ1-3	TRBV9	CASSSRDRGWSSGNTIYF
TRBJ2-2	TRBV3-1/TRBV3-2	CASSQEGRNTGELFF
TRBJ1-2	TRBV3-1/TRBV3-2	CASSRDWTGMDGGYTF
TRBJ2-3	TRBV19	CASSITGTSTDTQYF
TRBJ2-5	TRBV25-1	CASSELGTVRETQYF
TRBJ2-5	TRBV6-5	CASGRNGGGETQYF
TRBJ2-3	TRBV4-2	CASSLQAGSSDTQYF
TRBJ1-2	TRBV7-9	CASSLETGVGYTF
TRBJ2-3	TRBV5-4	CASSLGLARGDTQYF
TRBJ1-2	TRBV5-4	CASSFRGGGSYGYTF
TRBJ1-3	TRBV5-1	CASTRTGPYSGNTIYF
TRBJ1-5	TRBV14	CASSQGQGLQPQHF
TRBJ2-5	TRBV24-1	CATSDPERPVKETQYF
TRBJ1-5	TRBV5-1	CASRLNSNQPQHF